This T cell receptor beta chain was retrieved from a study of T cells in Graves' hyperthyroidism and ophthalmopathy. This clonotype was seen many times. Newly diagnosed patients aged 18 to 65 had hyperthyroidism of under 2 months' duration. Clinical symptoms, serum thyroxine, TRAb, thyroid ultrasound and orbital computed tomography established diagnosis. Trimming removed 2 bases from V and 1 base from J; junction bases left unmatched: 9. The length of the CDR3 is 18 residues. Germline CDR1 is SGHVS and CDR2 is FQNEAQ. Amplification yielded TCR beta CDR3 regions, with RNA transcripts as the source. TCR CDR3 underwent first-round RT-PCR with the HTBI primer set. TCRdb re-derived calls from the multiplex PCR reads in MiXCR, one entry per CDR3 protein. The table has 750,000 to 900,000 distinct CDR3 sequences, around 39% seen once.

This sequence joins TRBV7-8 and TRBJ1-1; 11 bases map to TRBD1. The source material was blood. This receptor was obtained from a man younger than 35 with Graves' hyperthyroidism. DNA of the CDR3: TGTGCCAGCAGCTTATATGGTTGGGGACAGGGGGAGAACACTGAAGCTTTCTTT. This gives the protein CASSLYGWGQGENTEAFF.